The present T cell receptor beta chain was sequenced within a study of T cells after yellow fever vaccination (dated by TCRdb to the late 2010s). The study in broad terms: Libraries from fractions with low cell numbers were prepared with the SMART-Seq v4 Ultra Low Input RNA kit. Blood was collected at multiple timepoints before and after primary and secondary immunization, and bulk PBMC replicates and cell subsets were isolated. Two healthy male donors, one aged 18 to 30 and one aged 30 to 40 years, made up the cohort. To follow T-cell clones before and after both primary and booster YFV17D yellow fever vaccination, bulk TCR alpha and beta repertoires underwent longitudinal sequencing. Overall study results and their limits: Compared with the primary T-cell response, the secondary T-cell response was weaker but faster, peaking on day 5 rather than day 15. The study included only two donors, which limits how far the findings can be generalized. A small share of clonotypes occurred in both CD4 and CD8 compartments, likely arising from convergent recombination. Because abundant contaminating clonotypes from the bulk population could be contained in FACS-sorted repertoires, computational filtering was required. After the booster, most of the clones that had expanded following primary vaccination were detected again (roughly 97% of CD4 and 85% to 90% of CD8), which suggests that memory was broadly maintained.

The CDR3 runs 14 residues from the cysteine to the phenylalanine. Of the read, only the CDR3 DNA is kept; its 42 bases are in frame from base 1. CDR1 and CDR2 are drawn from the germline V gene (reference sequence): DFQATT, SNEGSKA. A note on this clonotype: There is no known antigen for this receptor. Base qualities are missing; no much larger clone stands one base away.

The sample's treatment or condition label, in plain terms: live attenuated yellow fever vaccine strain. PBMCs were isolated from peripheral blood using a standard Ficoll-Paque protocol. Dynabeads CD4 and CD8 positive selection kits were used to isolate the CD4 and CD8 T-cell fractions. TriZol was used to extract RNA from bulk PBMCs, from CD4 and CD8 fractions, and from dextramer-positive and dextramer-negative fractions. These reads were obtained on an Illumina NovaSeq 6000. TCR cDNA was synthesized by 5'RACE template switching, through which a universal primer site and unique molecular identifiers were introduced. Priming of cDNA synthesis was performed from both the TCR alpha and TCR beta constant segments. Two PCR steps were used to amplify libraries, with sample barcodes and sequencing adapters being added in the second step. Sequencing of libraries was performed on Illumina HiSeq 2500 (2x100 bp) or NovaSeq (2x150 bp). From the authors' description of their analysis: MIGEC handled demultiplexing of reads and collapsing into UMI consensus sequences, while MiXCR performed V(D)J alignment. Using edgeR on replicate PBMC samples, clonotypes were called vaccine-responding if FDR was below 0.01 and the log2 fold change was above 5 up to day 15. Each bulk clonotype was labeled CD4 or CD8 based on which sequenced repertoire, CD4 or CD8, contained the clonotype at higher abundance. TCRdb's own reprocessing of the public reads used fastp at Q25 and MiXCR and kept productive beta chains. Every CDR3 protein is listed once, alongside the most common genes and DNA of its rows. V and J calls and clone size were set by TCRdb, not the authors. The sample table holds more than 300,000 distinct CDR3 sequences, of which about 10% were seen once. Together, the top ten hold about 3% of the sample.

Sequenced here: CD4+ T cells sorted from PBMCs, sampled 45 days after the yellow fever booster vaccination. This TCR came from a man aged 18 to 35 who received the YFV17D yellow fever vaccine. Rearrangement joined TRBV20-1 to TRBJ1-5, and perhaps TRBD1 as D gene, on 6 matching bases. The CDR3 reads CRARPGQSSQPQHF. The DNA sequence is as follows: TGCAGGGCCAGACCGGGACAATCATCTCAGCCCCAGCATTTT.